The source of this TCR beta chain is a study of cytomegalovirus exposure and HLA in healthy donors. Findings and caveats of the study: CMV serostatus stood as the only immune exposure information on hand.

Germline-derived CDR1 and CDR2 are LNHDA and SQIVND (reference sequence). This CDR3 spans 14 amino acids. J gave up 8 bases and V 7 bases, and 8 bases lay outside the gene matches. About this clone itself: Its antigen is still unknown.

The PCR was carried out with 60 Vbeta primers and 13 Jbeta primers. The method was immunoSEQ multiplex PCR; TCRdb's version includes in-frame clones alone and lacks a portion of them. There are about 130,000 clones in the sample; 76% occur only once, and 1.9% lies in the top ten. The TCR comes from a man in his fifties in good health and CMV-seronegative. The gene calls are TRBV19 and TRBJ1-2, with TRBD1 matching 12 bases. The sequencing input was PBMCs. CDR3 in DNA: TGTGCCAGTATATTTGGGACAGGGGGCGCCGGCTACACCTTC. As protein: CASIFGTGGAGYTF. Using reference TRBV19 and TRBJ1-2 for the parts outside the CDR3, the full variable domain is DGGITQSPKYLFRKEGQNVTLSCEQNLNHDAMYWYRQDPGQGLRLIYYSQIVNDFQKGDIAEGYSVSREKKESFPLTVTSAQKNPTAFYLCASIFGTGGAGYTFGSGTRLTVV.